The 18 T cell receptor beta chains listed next were all sequenced from one sample in a study of vaccination effects on CD4 cells after COVID-19. Their antigens remain unidentified. TCRdb keeps only in-frame clones here, not all; method: immunoSEQ multiplex PCR. The sample records 25,000 to 30,000 clones, roughly 73% being singletons. Antigen-specific CD4+ T cell clonotypes were called by their expansion after viral peptide-pool culture in ViraFEST. Subsequent to a culture period of about ten days, CD4+ T cells were isolated. The healthy vaccine recipients, who had no prior SARS-CoV-2 infection, showed negative nucleocapsid antibodies. Sequenced material: CD4+ T cells from PBMCs cultured with HCoV-NL63 spike peptides, taken before COVID-19 vaccination. These receptors were taken from a human donor who received a COVID-19 vaccine.

The chain employs TRBV7-2 and TRBJ2-5; D is tentatively TRBD1 or TRBD2 (5 bases each). The CDR3 runs 16 residues. Germline V lookup: CDR1 SGHTA, CDR2 FQGNSA. Trimming removed 5 bases from V and 2 bases from J, with 18 bases in between. For the CDR3, the DNA is TGTGCCAGCAGCCAGGCTCCCCGAGGGGTACAAGAGACCCAGTACTTC. Amino acid sequence: CASSQAPRGVQETQYF. The full variable domain, its missing parts supplied by reference TRBV7-2 and TRBJ2-5, is GAGVSQSPSNKVTEKGKDVELRCDPISGHTALYWYRQSLGQGLEFLIYFQGNSAPDKSGLPSDRFSAERTGGSVSTLTIQRTQQEDSAVYLCASSQAPRGVQETQYFGPGTRLLVL.

The chain combines TRBV4-2 with TRBJ2-7; D gene uncertain. Germline V gives CDR1 LGHNA, CDR2 YNFKEQ. The CDR3 has 12 amino acids. V lost 1 base and J 2 bases, leaving 3 bases between the germline ends. The CDR3 nucleotides are TGTGCCAGCAGCCAAGTTCCCTACGAGCAGTACTTC. This gives the protein CASSQVPYEQYF.

The rearrangement uses TRBV19 and TRBJ1-2, with D maybe TRBD1 (5 bases). Germline assignment: CDR1 LNHDA and CDR2 SQIVND (reference sequence). This CDR3 region has 13 residues. Deletions cut 3 bases from V and 5 bases from J, with 10 bases between. CDR3 DNA: TGTGCCAGTAGTATCCCCAGGGAGTATGGCTACACCTTC. Amino acid sequence: CASSIPREYGYTF.

The CDR3 DNA reads as TGTGCCAGCAGTCCCGGGACAGATACGCAGTATTTT. This translates into CASSPGTDTQYF. The chain employs TRBV6-5 and TRBJ2-3; D not resolved. This CDR3 has 12 amino acids. CDR1 is MNHEY, CDR2 SVGAGI, per germline. V lost 5 bases, J lost 3 bases, and 6 bases lay in between.

CDR3 nucleotide sequence: TGTGCCAGCAGTGCAAAGACAGGGGGATCAACTGAAGCTTTCTTT. Encoded protein: CASSAKTGGSTEAFF. J is TRBJ1-1 and V is TRBV2; TRBD1 matches 9 bases. The trim removed 4 bases at V and 5 bases at J, leaving 8 bases unmatched. Germline values: CDR1 SNHLY, CDR2 FYNNEI. There are 15 residues in the CDR3. The entire variable domain, with the rest obtained from reference TRBV2 and TRBJ1-1, is as follows: EPEVTQTPSHQVTQMGQEVILRCVPISNHLYFYWYRQILGQKVEFLVSFYNNEISEKSEIFDDQFSVERPDGSNFTLKIRSTKLEDSAMYFCASSAKTGGSTEAFFGQGTRLTVV.

The chain carries TRBV5-4 and TRBJ2-1; D may be TRBD2 (5 bases). V shed 0 bases and J shed 9 bases, with 10 bases lying between them. The germline V gene has CDR1 SGHNT and CDR2 YYREEE (reference sequence). The CDR3 contains 13 residues. The DNA of the CDR3 is TGTGCCAGCAGCTTGGATGCTGCGGGTGAGCAGTTCTTC. This sequence encodes CASSLDAAGEQFF.

This clone showed up just a few times. The chain has TRBV11-1 and TRBJ2-7, with D unclear. The germline CDR1 and CDR2 sequences are SGHAT and FQDESV (reference sequence). Trimming cost V 5 bases and J 2 bases, with 16 bases left between them. The CDR3 is 15 amino acids. The DNA of the CDR3 is TGTGCCAGCAGCCCTGGCTTGGGTATGGCCTACGAGCAGTACTTC. Its protein is CASSPGLGMAYEQYF.

This chain links TRBV9 with TRBJ2-2; D possibly corresponds to TRBD2 (6 bases). The V end was cut by 4 bases, the J end by 4 bases, with 11 bases between. CDR1 and CDR2 (germline): SGDLS, YYNGEE. The CDR3 contains 14 residues. CDR3 sequence (DNA): TGTGCCAGCAGCCCCCTCGGGAGCACCGGGGAGCTGTTTTTT. Protein sequence: CASSPLGSTGELFF.

This chain joins TRBV6-5 and TRBJ1-2; no firm D call. Germline V gene data show CDR1 as MNHEY and CDR2 as SVGAGI. The CDR3 is 12 amino acids. The V end was cut by 8 bases, the J end by 5 bases, with 12 bases between. For the CDR3, the DNA is TGTGCCAGCGGCCCGAAAGATTATGGCTACACCTTC. Protein: CASGPKDYGYTF.

V gene TRBV18 combines with J gene TRBJ2-7, with 7 bases matching TRBD2. The germline V gene encodes CDR1 KGHSH and CDR2 LQKENI. Trimming cost V 0 bases and J 3 bases; bases outside gene matches: 8. The CDR3 length is 16 residues. CDR3 sequence reads: CASSPPAGRGIYEQYF. The CDR3 region has the DNA TGTGCCAGCTCACCACCGGCAGGGCGGGGGATCTACGAGCAGTACTTC.

This rearrangement joins TRBV5-4 to TRBJ2-5; D is unresolved. V lost 1 base to trimming and J lost 0 bases, with 7 bases between them. CDR1 and CDR2 from the germline V gene are SGHNT and YYREEE (reference sequence). CDR3 length equals 14 residues. CDR3 sequence: CASSLNTDQETQYF. The DNA of the CDR3 is TGTGCCAGCAGCTTGAACACGGACCAAGAGACCCAGTACTTC.

The rearrangement joins TRBV3-1 (or the pseudogene TRBV3-2) to TRBJ1-6, with 10 bases lining up with TRBD1. Germline V gene sequence: CDR1 LGHDT, CDR2 YNNKEL (reference sequence). V gave up 6 bases and J gave up 10 bases; unmatched junction bases: 6. The CDR3 spans 14 residues. CDR3 amino acids: CASRRDRGSSPLHF. DNA for the CDR3: TGTGCCAGCAGACGGGACAGGGGATCCTCACCCCTCCACTTT.

This clone has a handful of counts. The chain has TRBV19 and TRBJ2-2; no clear D. CDR1 is LNHDA and CDR2 is SQIVND in the germline V gene (reference sequence). V was cut by 8 bases and J by 2 bases, with 12 bases left in between. This CDR3 comprises 14 residues. The DNA of the CDR3 is TGTGCCAGTCGTGCGGCTACCAACACCGGGGAGCTGTTTTTT. Protein: CASRAATNTGELFF.

This chain uses TRBV10-2 with TRBJ1-2; 8 bases are shared with TRBD1. The CDR3 runs to 13 residues. The J segment lost 3 bases and the V segment lost 4 bases, leaving 1 base of the junction unmatched. Germline V lookup: CDR1 WSHSY, CDR2 SAAADI. This CDR3 is CASSAQGDYGYTF. The DNA for the CDR3 is TGCGCCAGCAGTGCACAGGGGGACTATGGCTACACCTTC.

V usage is TRBV5-4 and J usage is TRBJ2-5; unclear D gene. Germline lookup yields CDR1 SGHNT and CDR2 YYREEE (reference sequence). This CDR3 has 13 amino acids. Trimming removed 0 bases from V and 5 bases from J, with 8 bases in between. The CDR3 is CASSLVGRETQYF. DNA for the CDR3: TGTGCCAGCAGCTTGGTTGGTAGGGAGACCCAGTACTTC.

V and J are TRBV30 and TRBJ2-5; D not resolved. The CDR3 is made up of 13 amino acids. CDR1 is GTSNPN, CDR2 SVGIG, per germline (reference sequence). V lost 1 base and J lost 1, with 7 bases in between. The chain's CDR3 is CAWSAGLQETQYF. The DNA of the CDR3 is TGTGCCTGGAGTGCGGGTCTCCAAGAGACCCAGTACTTC.

The rearrangement links TRBV2 to TRBJ2-2, with TRBD1 matching 8 bases. The CDR3 runs to 15 residues. Germline lookup yields CDR1 SNHLY and CDR2 FYNNEI. The junction had 4 bases not matched to a gene; V was cut back by 6 bases and J by 1 base. The CDR3 sequence: CASSRDRLNTGELFF. As DNA, the CDR3 is TGTGCCAGCAGCCGGGACAGGCTGAACACCGGGGAGCTGTTTTTT.

The rearrangement uses TRBV5-1 and TRBJ1-6, with D hard to call. V dropped 0 bases and J dropped 9 bases, with 19 bases sitting between them. The germline CDR1 and CDR2 sequences are SGHRS and YFSETQ. This CDR3 has 17 amino acids. The CDR3 region is CASSLDDGGLGISPLHF. Here the CDR3 DNA reads TGCGCCAGCAGCTTGGACGATGGAGGCCTTGGGATTTCACCCCTCCACTTT.